Listed below are T cell receptor beta chains from one sample, sequenced in a study of blood T cell repertoires in COVID-19. Repertoires were generated with immunoSEQ multiplex PCR, while TCRdb's copy carries only in-frame clones and drops some. The profile covers some 150,000 clones, with around 79% appearing a single time and 8.6% taken by the ten largest. Source material: peripheral blood. These receptors originate from a man aged 50 to 59 with active or convalescent COVID-19. CDR3s include the opening cysteine and the closing phenylalanine or tryptophan. A D gene is named only where the DNA matches it firmly. Only part of the rows carry a size: once, few, many, or a class if the clone is expanded.

-	TRBV4-1	-	TRBJ1-5	TGCGCCAGCAGGCCCGGGTTATTGCAAGGGCCCCAGCATTTT	CASRPGLLQGPQHF
-	TRBV4-1	-	TRBJ2-3	TGCGCCAGCAGCCAGCAAAGGGAGTGGGAGTCAGATACGCAGTATTTT	CASSQQREWESDTQYF
-	TRBV2	TRBD1	TRBJ1-5	TGTGCCAGCAGCTCCGGGACAGTCTCTAGCAATCAGCCCCAGCATTTT	CASSSGTVSSNQPQHF
-	TRBV6-2/TRBV6-3	-	TRBJ2-2	TGTGCCAGCAGTCTCTACGGGGAGCTGTTTTTT	CASSLYGELFF
-	TRBV12-2	-	TRBJ1-2	TGTGCAAGTCGCTTAGGGTTGGGGGCCGGGACAGGGTTATTTAGTGGCTACACCTTC	CASRLGLGAGTGLFSGYTF
-	TRBV7-2	-	TRBJ1-1	TGTGCCAGCAGCTTAGCGTCCCGGGGGACGGACACTGAAGCTTTCTTT	CASSLASRGTDTEAFF
-	TRBV5-6	TRBD1	TRBJ2-2	TGTGCCAGCAGCTTGGGGGAGAAGGGGGCCACCGGGGAGCTGTTTTTT	CASSLGEKGATGELFF
-	TRBV4-2	TRBD2	TRBJ2-7	TGTGCCAGCAGCCAAGTTTCGGGACTAGCCTCCTACGAGCAGTACTTC	CASSQVSGLASYEQYF
-	TRBV3-1/TRBV3-2	-	TRBJ1-1	TGTGCCAGCAGCCTTTTGGGCCCGGATGAAGCTTTCTTT	CASSLLGPDEAFF
many	TRBV5-1	-	TRBJ2-7	TGCGCCAGCAGCTTGGATGCAGGCCCCTCCTACGAGCAGTACTTC	CASSLDAGPSYEQYF
-	TRBV2	TRBD2	TRBJ2-7	TGTGCCAGCAACCTAGCGGGAGAGGAGCAGTACTTC	CASNLAGEEQYF
-	TRBV4-1	TRBD2	TRBJ2-7	TGCGCCAGCAGCCAACTAGCGGGAGCCCCCTACGAGCAGTACTTC	CASSQLAGAPYEQYF
-	TRBV19	-	TRBJ1-2	TGTGCCAGTAGTATAGGCGGACAGAACTATGGCTACACCTTC	CASSIGGQNYGYTF
-	TRBV11-2	-	TRBJ2-1	TGTGCCAGCAGCCCGGGGACAAACATCAATGAGCAGTTCTTC	CASSPGTNINEQFF
-	TRBV5-1	TRBD2	TRBJ2-3	TGCGCCAGCAGATCGACTAGCGGGGATGGGGATACGCAGTATTTT	CASRSTSGDGDTQYF
few	TRBV27	TRBD1	TRBJ1-5	TGTGCCAGCAGTTTATCGTGGGGACAGCTTAGCAATCAGCCCCAGCATTTT	CASSLSWGQLSNQPQHF
few	TRBV11-2	-	TRBJ2-1	TGTGCCAGCAGCTTACAGCGGTACAATGAGCAGTTCTTC	CASSLQRYNEQFF
once	TRBV25-1	TRBD2	TRBJ2-1	TGTGCCAGCAGCGGTCCGGGACTAGCGGGAAACAATGAGCAGTTCTTC	CASSGPGLAGNNEQFF
once	TRBV13	-	TRBJ2-3	TGTGCCAGCAGCCCCCAGACAGTATATAGCACAGATACGCAGTATTTT	CASSPQTVYSTDTQYF
few	TRBV19	-	TRBJ1-4	TGTGCCAGTCGGCAAACAGGGCTGAATGAAAAACTGTTTTTT	CASRQTGLNEKLFF
-	TRBV5-5	-	TRBJ1-3	TGTGCCAGCAGCTTTGAGGGTTCTGGAAACACCATATATTTT	CASSFEGSGNTIYF
-	TRBV11-2	-	TRBJ1-1	TGTGCCAGCAGCTTAGATGGCCCCGGACAGAACACTGAAGCTTTCTTT	CASSLDGPGQNTEAFF
few	TRBV7-9	-	TRBJ2-7	TGTGCCAGCAGCCTAACAGGGCCCTCCTACGAGCAGTACTTC	CASSLTGPSYEQYF
-	TRBV7-8	-	TRBJ1-1	TGTGCCAGCAGCTTAGTTAGAGTGAACACTGAAGCTTTCTTT	CASSLVRVNTEAFF
-	TRBV2	-	TRBJ1-5	TGTGCCAGCAGGTCGACCGGGGGACATCAGCCCCAGCATTTT	CASRSTGGHQPQHF
-	TRBV28	-	TRBJ2-7	TGTGCCAGCAGTTTAGATAAGGGGTATTCCTACGAGCAGTACTTC	CASSLDKGYSYEQYF
-	TRBV7-3	TRBD2	TRBJ2-3	TGTGCCAGCAGGGTGGGACTAGCGGGAGAAAAAGATACGCAGTATTTT	CASRVGLAGEKDTQYF